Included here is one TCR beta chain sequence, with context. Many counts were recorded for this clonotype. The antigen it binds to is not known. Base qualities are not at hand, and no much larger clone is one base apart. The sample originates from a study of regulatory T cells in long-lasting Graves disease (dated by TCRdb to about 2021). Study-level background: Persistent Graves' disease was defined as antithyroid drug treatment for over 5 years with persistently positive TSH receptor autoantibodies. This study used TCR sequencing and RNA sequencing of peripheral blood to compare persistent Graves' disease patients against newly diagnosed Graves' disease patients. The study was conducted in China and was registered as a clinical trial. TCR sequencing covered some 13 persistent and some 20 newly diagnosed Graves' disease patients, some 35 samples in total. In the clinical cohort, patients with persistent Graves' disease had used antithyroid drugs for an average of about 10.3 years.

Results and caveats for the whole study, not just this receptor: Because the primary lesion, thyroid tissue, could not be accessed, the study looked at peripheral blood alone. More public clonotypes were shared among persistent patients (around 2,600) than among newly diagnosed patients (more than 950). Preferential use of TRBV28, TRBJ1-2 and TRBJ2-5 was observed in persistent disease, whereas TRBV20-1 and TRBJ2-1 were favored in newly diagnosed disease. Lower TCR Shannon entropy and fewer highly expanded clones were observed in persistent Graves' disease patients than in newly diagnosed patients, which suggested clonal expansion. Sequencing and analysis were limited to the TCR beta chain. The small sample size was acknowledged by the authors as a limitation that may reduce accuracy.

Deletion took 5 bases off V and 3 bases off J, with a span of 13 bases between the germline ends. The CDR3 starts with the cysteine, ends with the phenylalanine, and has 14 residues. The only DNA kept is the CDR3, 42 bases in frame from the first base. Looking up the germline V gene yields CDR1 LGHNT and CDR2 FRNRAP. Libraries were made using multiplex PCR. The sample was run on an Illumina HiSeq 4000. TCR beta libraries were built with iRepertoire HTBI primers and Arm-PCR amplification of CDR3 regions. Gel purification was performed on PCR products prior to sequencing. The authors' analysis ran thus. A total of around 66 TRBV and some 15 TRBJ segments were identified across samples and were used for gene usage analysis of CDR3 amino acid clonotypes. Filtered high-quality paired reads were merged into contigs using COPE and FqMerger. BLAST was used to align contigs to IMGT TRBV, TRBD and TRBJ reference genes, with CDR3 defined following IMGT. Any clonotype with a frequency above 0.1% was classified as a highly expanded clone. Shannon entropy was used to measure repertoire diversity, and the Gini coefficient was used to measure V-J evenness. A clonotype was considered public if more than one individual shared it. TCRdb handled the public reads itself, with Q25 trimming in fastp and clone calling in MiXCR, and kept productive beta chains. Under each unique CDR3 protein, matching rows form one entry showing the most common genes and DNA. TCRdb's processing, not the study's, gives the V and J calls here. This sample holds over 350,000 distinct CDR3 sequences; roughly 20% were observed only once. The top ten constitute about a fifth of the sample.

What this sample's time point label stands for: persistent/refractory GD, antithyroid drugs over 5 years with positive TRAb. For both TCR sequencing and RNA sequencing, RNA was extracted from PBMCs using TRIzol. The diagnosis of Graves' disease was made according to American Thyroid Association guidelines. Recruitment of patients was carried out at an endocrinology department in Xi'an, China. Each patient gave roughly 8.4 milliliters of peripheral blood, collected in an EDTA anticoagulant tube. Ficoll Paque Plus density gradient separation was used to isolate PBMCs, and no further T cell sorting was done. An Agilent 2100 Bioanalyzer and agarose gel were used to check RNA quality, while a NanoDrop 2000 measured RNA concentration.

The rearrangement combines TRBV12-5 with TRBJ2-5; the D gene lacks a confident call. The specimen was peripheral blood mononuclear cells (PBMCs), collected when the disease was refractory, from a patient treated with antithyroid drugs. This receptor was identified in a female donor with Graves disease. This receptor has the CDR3 CASGPPGHKETQYF. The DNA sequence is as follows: TGTGCTAGTGGTCCGCCCGGCCACAAAGAGACCCAGTACTTC.